These 18 T cell receptor beta chains originate from one sample sequenced in a study of CD4+ T cells in melanoma. Using immunoSEQ multiplex PCR, the repertoire was profiled, and TCRdb retains in-frame clones only, with some absent. The repertoire holds approximately 19,000 clones, with around 80% as singletons. Receptors were obtained from a human donor with melanoma.

The chain recombines TRBV7-2 with TRBJ2-3; possible D gene TRBD2, 6 bases. Deletions cut 6 bases from V and 2 bases from J, with 15 bases between. This CDR3 spans 15 amino acids. Germline-derived CDR1 and CDR2 are SGHTA and FQGNSA. Written as DNA, the CDR3 is TGTGCCAGCAGTCTTCGGTGGGGGGTCACAGATACGCAGTATTTT. This sequence encodes CASSLRWGVTDTQYF.

The rearrangement links TRBV27 to TRBJ2-5; D is perhaps TRBD1 or TRBD2 (5 bases each). This CDR3 is 17 amino acids long. Per germline, CDR1 MNHEY and CDR2 SMNVEV (reference sequence). Trimming pared 6 bases from V and 3 bases from J, leaving 23 bases between. The CDR3 bases are TGTGCCAGCAGGAGGGGTATCTTGAGGGCACCAAAAGAGACCCAGTACTTC. Its translation: CASRRGILRAPKETQYF.

The chain uses TRBV5-1 and TRBJ2-1, with 10 bases that match TRBD1. V lost 7 bases to trimming and J lost 8 bases; unmatched junction nucleotides: 9. Germline V gene data show CDR1 as SGHRS and CDR2 as YFSETQ. CDR3 length equals 14 residues. The CDR3 DNA follows: TGCGCCAGCTCCCCCGGGACAGGGGTCGATGAGCAGTTCTTC. Protein sequence: CASSPGTGVDEQFF.

The chain has TRBV9 and TRBJ2-3, with D perhaps TRBD1 (6 bases). Germline V gene lookup returns CDR1 SGDLS and CDR2 YYNGEE. The germline V and J ends were trimmed by 1 base and 1 base, with 7 bases remaining between them. The CDR3 is 14 amino acids. CDR3 DNA: TGTGCCAGCAGCGTAACAGGGCGCACAGATACGCAGTATTTT. It translates to CASSVTGRTDTQYF. The complete variable domain, with remaining parts taken from reference TRBV9 and TRBJ2-3, reads DSGVTQTPKHLITATGQRVTLRCSPRSGDLSVYWYQQSLDQGLQFLIQYYNGEERAKGNILERFSAQQFPDLHSELNLSSLELGDSALYFCASSVTGRTDTQYFGPGTRLTVL.

This rearrangement joins TRBV5-1 to TRBJ2-7, with TRBD1 identical over 8 bases. Germline lookup yields CDR1 SGHRS and CDR2 YFSETQ. The CDR3 is 14 residues long. V lost 5 bases and J lost 0; bases outside the gene matches: 4. The CDR3 DNA is TGCGCCAGCAGACCCACAGGGGGCTCCTACGAGCAGTACTTC. Protein sequence: CASRPTGGSYEQYF.

This clone was recorded only once. The rearrangement uses TRBV5-4 and TRBJ2-2; 7 bases are a match to TRBD2. The germline V gene encodes CDR1 SGHNT and CDR2 YYREEE (reference sequence). This CDR3 comprises 16 residues. The V segment lost 0 bases and the J segment 6 bases; nucleotides outside the gene matches: 8. The CDR3 loop reads CASSLARSGVPGELFF. CDR3 DNA sequence: TGTGCCAGCAGCTTGGCCCGAAGCGGGGTTCCCGGGGAGCTGTTTTTT.

The rearrangement links TRBV18 to TRBJ2-6; the D is unclear. V lost 3 bases and J lost 9, with 9 bases in between. CDR1 is KGHSH, CDR2 LQKENI, per germline. CDR3 length: 13 amino acids. The DNA of the CDR3 is TGTGCCAGCTCACCCGGGCAGGACAACGTCCTGACTTTC. Its protein is CASSPGQDNVLTF.

The chain employs TRBV5-6 and TRBJ1-6, with D unresolved. This CDR3 has 15 residues. Germline lookup yields CDR1 SGHDT and CDR2 YYEEEE. The V and J ends lost 4 bases and 8 bases respectively, with 16 bases between them. CDR3 DNA sequence: TGTGCCAGCAGCCTCCGGGGAGGGAGAGATTCACCCCTCCACTTT. This gives the protein CASSLRGGRDSPLHF.

This rearrangement joins TRBV7-4 to TRBJ1-5; tentatively, D is TRBD1 (5 bases). CDR1 SGHVT and CDR2 SQSDAQ come from the germline V gene. This CDR3 comprises 20 residues. Trimming left V 5 bases short and J 5 bases short, with 31 bases between. The CDR3, as DNA: TGTGCCAGCAGCCCCCCCCAGGGAGGGGATCATTCCCATCCTGATCAGCCCCAGCATTTT. This sequence encodes CASSPPQGGDHSHPDQPQHF.

The chain carries TRBV29-1 and TRBJ2-3, with 8 bases fitting TRBD2. The CDR3 spans 14 residues. V lost 5 bases to trimming and J lost 6 bases; unmatched junction nucleotides: 10. CDR1 is SQVTM and CDR2 is ANQGSEA in the germline V gene. The CDR3 DNA is TGCAGCGTTTTCGGACTAGCCCGAATCGATACGCAGTATTTT. Translated: CSVFGLARIDTQYF.

The chain uses TRBV30 and TRBJ1-6; no clear D gene. Trimming took 0 bases from V and 0 from J, leaving 6 bases between them. The CDR3 contains 15 residues. Per the germline V gene, CDR1 is GTSNPN and CDR2 is SVGIG (reference sequence). Written as DNA, the CDR3 is TGTGCCTGGAGTGTACCGTTCTCCTATAATTCACCCCTCCACTTT. Amino acids: CAWSVPFSYNSPLHF.

The CDR3 spells CASSLVMGIKNTEAFF. CDR3 coding DNA: TGTGCCAGCAGCTTAGTGATGGGAATTAAGAACACTGAAGCTTTCTTT. The chain carries TRBV11-2 and TRBJ1-1; D remains ambiguous. The CDR3 length is 16 residues. Per germline, CDR1 SGHAT and CDR2 FQNNGV. The germline V and J ends were trimmed by 1 base and 1 base, with 13 bases remaining between them.

This chain connects TRBV5-1 to TRBJ2-1, with TRBD1 matching over 9 bases. Germline trimming cut 3 bases from V and 15 bases from J; bases unmatched to any gene: 7. The CDR3 length is 12 residues. Germline V lookup: CDR1 SGHRS, CDR2 YFSETQ. DNA of the CDR3: TGCGCCAGCAGCTCCTCCGGGACAGGGCTGTTCTTC. This translates into CASSSSGTGLFF.

This chain connects TRBV18 to TRBJ1-1, with D unclear. CDR3 size: 18 residues. Trimming took 4 bases from V and 1 from J, leaving 22 bases between them. Germline V gives CDR1 KGHSH, CDR2 LQKENI. This CDR3 is CASSLRAPSAGKNTEAFF. The DNA for the CDR3 is TGTGCCAGCTCACTCCGGGCCCCTTCGGCAGGCAAGAACACTGAAGCTTTCTTT. Using reference TRBV18 and TRBJ1-1 for the parts outside the CDR3, the full variable domain is NAGVMQNPRHLVRRRGQEARLRCSPMKGHSHVYWYRQLPEEGLKFMVYLQKENIIDESGMPKERFSAEFPKEGPSILRIQQVVRGDSAAYFCASSLRAPSAGKNTEAFFGQGTRLTVV.

This clone was counted a few times. This chain uses TRBV5-1 with TRBJ1-1, with TRBD1 as a possible D gene (5 bases). The ends were cut back, 4 bases at V and 2 bases at J, with 15 bases in the middle. CDR3 length: 15 residues. Germline V gene lookup returns CDR1 SGHRS and CDR2 YFSETQ. CDR3 region: CASSRGLGVNTEAFF. CDR3 DNA: TGCGCCAGCAGCCGGGGGTTAGGGGTCAACACTGAAGCTTTCTTT.

The chain employs TRBV15 and TRBJ2-1; D not certain. The CDR3 loop spans 15 amino acids. The germline gives CDR1 LNHNV, CDR2 YYDKDF (reference sequence). Trimming left V 1 base short and J 4 bases short, with 11 bases between. CDR3 in amino acids: CATSRVAGPYNEQFF. The CDR3 coding sequence is TGTGCCACCAGCAGAGTGGCAGGTCCTTACAATGAGCAGTTCTTC. Variable domain in full (rest from reference TRBV15 and TRBJ2-1): DAMVIQNPRYQVTQFGKPVTLSCSQTLNHNVMYWYQQKSSQAPKLLFHYYDKDFNNEADTPDNFQSRRPNTSFCFLDIRSPGLGDTAMYLCATSRVAGPYNEQFFGPGTRLTVL.

The chain joins TRBV5-1 to TRBJ2-1; TRBD2 aligns across 7 bases. Germline V gives CDR1 SGHRS, CDR2 YFSETQ. With V trimmed by 5 bases and J by 3 bases, 8 bases remained unmatched. The CDR3 sequence is 15 residues long. CDR3 coding DNA: TGCGCCAGCAGGGACCGGGGGGACCACTACAATGAGCAGTTCTTC. Protein sequence: CASRDRGDHYNEQFF.

The chain combines TRBV7-7 with TRBJ2-5; D unresolved. CDR1 is SSHAT and CDR2 is FNYEAQ in the germline V gene (reference sequence). The germline V and J ends were trimmed by 5 bases and 5 bases, with 12 bases remaining between them. The CDR3 runs to 13 residues. CDR3 coding DNA: TGTGCCAGCAGCCGTGACCCCGGGGAGACCCAGTACTTC. Protein sequence: CASSRDPGETQYF.